The 22 T cell receptor beta chains given below trace back to one sample, sequenced in a study of blood T cells in healthy people across ages. Through a sample-barcoded 5' primer and a J-beta primer mix, a second PCR was run for about 7 to 12 cycles. Using its own MiXCR run on the 5' RACE reads, TCRdb lists one record per CDR3 protein. The sample includes approximately 360,000 distinct CDR3 sequences, 52% of them seen just once. Sequences were obtained from blood. These receptor sequences come from a man in his fifties or sixties in good health.

This clonotype has only a few counts. The chain uses TRBV20-1 and TRBJ2-5; TRBD2 matches 11 bases. V lost 4 bases, J lost 5 bases, and 12 bases stayed unmatched. The length of the CDR3 is 16 residues. Germline values: CDR1 DFQATT, CDR2 SNEGSKA (reference sequence). Here the CDR3 DNA reads TGCAGTGCTATTCAACTCGGACTAGCGGGTTCGGAGACCCAGTACTTC. Encoded protein: CSAIQLGLAGSETQYF.

This chain joins TRBV2 and TRBJ2-1, with 12 bases aligning to TRBD2. The CDR3 is 17 residues long. Germline lookup yields CDR1 SNHLY and CDR2 FYNNEI. J lost 0 bases, V lost 2 bases, and 2 bases had no gene match. CDR3 in DNA: TGTGCCAGCAGTGAACTAGCGGGGGGGCTCTCCTACAATGAGCAGTTCTTC. The encoded protein is CASSELAGGLSYNEQFF.

This clonotype was seen a few times. CDR3 DNA: TGCAGTGCTAGTCCTACTAGCGGGAGGGGGCAAGAGACCCAGTACTTC. Translating gives CSASPTSGRGQETQYF. The chain is built from TRBV20-1 and TRBJ2-5; TRBD2 agrees at 13 bases. V was clipped by 3 bases and J by 2 bases; unmatched bases: 6. The CDR3 runs to 16 residues. Germline CDR1 reads DFQATT; CDR2 reads SNEGSKA (reference sequence).

The chain carries TRBV27 and TRBJ2-1; no definite D call. Germline V gene data show CDR1 as MNHEY and CDR2 as SMNVEV (reference sequence). This CDR3 is built from 15 residues. V shed 3 bases and J shed 9 bases, with 18 bases lying between them. The CDR3 DNA is TGTGCCAGCAGTTTTACCAGATTGCCCACAAGTGAGCAGTTCTTC. Its translation is CASSFTRLPTSEQFF.

This sequence joins TRBV27 and TRBJ2-7, with unresolved D. The CDR3 length is 17 residues. Trimming pared 2 bases from V and 3 bases from J, leaving 20 bases between. Per the germline V gene, CDR1 is MNHEY and CDR2 is SMNVEV (reference sequence). The CDR3, as DNA: TGTGCCAGCAGTTTAAGACAAGGGCCGATGAATTTCTACGAGCAGTACTTC. Protein product: CASSLRQGPMNFYEQYF.

This chain joins TRBV6-5 and TRBJ1-6; 8 nucleotides align to TRBD1. CDR3 length: 12 residues. Germline CDR1 MNHEY, CDR2 SVGAGI. V was pared by 6 bases and J by 12 bases, with 4 bases of the junction left unmatched. The CDR3 reads CASRPGQEPLHF. The DNA of the CDR3 is TGTGCCAGCAGACCGGGACAGGAACCCCTCCACTTT.

The chain links TRBV3-1 to TRBJ2-1; 8 bases fit TRBD1. Germline-derived CDR1 and CDR2 are LGHDT and YNNKEL (reference sequence). V trimming: 1 base; J trimming: 10 bases; junction bases outside the gene matches: 9. The CDR3 contains 15 residues. CDR3 protein: CASSQGTGISVEQFF. CDR3 DNA: TGTGCCAGCAGCCAAGGGACAGGGATCTCGGTGGAGCAGTTCTTC.

J is TRBJ2-7 and V is TRBV27; a weak D match, TRBD2 (6 bases). Germline V gene lookup returns CDR1 MNHEY and CDR2 SMNVEV (reference sequence). The CDR3 has 15 residues. Trimming removed 5 bases from V and 1 base from J, with 15 bases in between. DNA of the CDR3: TGTGCCAGCAGTCCCCGAGCGGGCCGTTCCTACGAGCAGTACTTC. It yields the protein CASSPRAGRSYEQYF.

In its sample, this clonotype was seen a few times. The CDR3 sequence is CASRPGPQFSLEGYF. The CDR3 DNA reads TGCGCCAGCAGACCGGGACCTCAGTTCTCCCTCGAGGGGTACTTC. The rearrangement links TRBV5-1 to TRBJ2-5; D is possibly TRBD1 or TRBD2 (5 bases each). The CDR3 contains 15 residues. Germline CDR1 reads SGHRS; CDR2 reads YFSETQ. Trimming cost V 5 bases and J 13 bases, with 27 bases left between them.

This chain uses TRBV6-1 with TRBJ2-7; D possibly uses TRBD1 or TRBD2 (5 bases each). The DNA end favors TRBJ2-5, so the J call may be wrong. Germline CDR1 MNHNS, CDR2 SASEGT. The CDR3 is made up of 14 amino acids. The CDR3 spells CASSEGGAIGTQYF. The CDR3 DNA reads as TGTGCCAGCAGTGAAGGAGGGGCGATAGGGACCCAGTACTTC.

This clonotype was recorded a few times. A much more abundant neighbour one base away suggests this may be a read error. The chain joins TRBV20-1 to TRBJ2-5; D is perhaps TRBD2 (5 bases). Germline V gene data show CDR1 as DFQATT and CDR2 as SNEGSKA (reference sequence). The V gene lost 4 bases and the J gene lost 6 bases, with 18 bases spanning the gap. This CDR3 has 14 residues. The CDR3 loop reads CSATGIRKPQTQYF. The CDR3 DNA follows: TGCAGTGCTACCGGGATTAGAAAACCGCAGACCCAGTACTTC.

The V and J genes are TRBV20-1 and TRBJ2-6; the D is unclear. Per germline, CDR1 DFQATT and CDR2 SNEGSKA (reference sequence). The V end lost 6 bases, the J end lost 6 bases, and 18 bases lay between the germline ends. This CDR3 comprises 15 residues. This CDR3 reads CSAPSSLVEANVLTF. The CDR3 DNA reads as TGCAGTGCCCCTTCAAGCCTCGTGGAGGCCAACGTCCTGACTTTC.

CDR3 coding DNA: TGTGCCACCAGCAGAGTCGGGGCGGGAGATAGCAATCAGCCCCAGCATTTT. It encodes CATSRVGAGDSNQPQHF. The chain employs TRBV15 and TRBJ1-5, with D tentatively TRBD1 (5 bases). Germline assignment: CDR1 LNHNV and CDR2 YYDKDF (reference sequence). This CDR3 contains 17 residues. V was cut by 1 base and J by 0 bases, with 13 bases left in between.

The V and J genes are TRBV7-9 and TRBJ1-4; D not resolved. V shed 7 bases and J shed 3 bases, with 12 bases lying between them. The CDR3 length is 14 residues. Germline V gives CDR1 SEHNR, CDR2 FQNEAQ (reference sequence). Here the CDR3 reads CASTLTVSNEKLFF. Here the CDR3 DNA reads TGTGCCAGCACCCTGACTGTCTCTAATGAAAAACTGTTTTTT.

The chain combines TRBV12-5 with TRBJ2-1, with D perhaps TRBD1 (5 bases). Germline V gene data show CDR1 as LGHNT and CDR2 as FRNRAP. V was shortened by 0 bases and J by 9 bases, with 6 bases between the two germline ends. CDR3 length: 12 residues. The CDR3 region is CASGLVRGEQFF. The CDR3 nucleotides are TGTGCTAGTGGTTTGGTTAGGGGTGAGCAGTTCTTC.

The chain links TRBV7-8 to TRBJ1-6, with 7 bases aligning to TRBD1. The V segment lost 5 bases and the J segment 8 bases; nucleotides outside the gene matches: 6. Germline V gene sequence: CDR1 SGHVS, CDR2 FQNEAQ. The CDR3 loop spans 14 amino acids. CDR3 amino acids: CASSPRQGYSPLHF. Written as DNA, the CDR3 is TGTGCCAGCAGCCCCCGACAGGGTTATTCACCCCTCCACTTT.

The rearrangement joins TRBV7-2 to TRBJ2-3; D is unclear. This CDR3 spans 13 amino acids. The V and J ends lost 5 bases and 11 bases respectively, with 17 bases between them. Germline V gene lookup returns CDR1 SGHTA and CDR2 FQGNSA. The chain's CDR3 is CASSPRFPPWQYF. CDR3 nucleotides: TGTGCCAGCAGCCCCCGCTTCCCTCCATGGCAGTATTTT. Filled out from reference TRBV7-2 and TRBJ2-3, the complete variable domain reads GAGVSQSPSNKVTEKGKDVELRCDPISGHTALYWYRQSLGQGLEFLIYFQGNSAPDKSGLPSDRFSAERTGGSVSTLTIQRTQQEDSAVYLCASSPRFPPWQYFGPGTRLTVL.

The chain couples TRBV6-6 to TRBJ2-7; D may be TRBD1 (6 bases). V gave up 5 bases and J gave up 7 bases, with 21 bases separating them. Germline values: CDR1 MNHNY, CDR2 SVGAGI (reference sequence). There are 15 residues in the CDR3. CDR3 nucleotide sequence: TGTGCCAGCAGTCCCCGGGACACCTCCTACAATGAGCAGTACTTC. It specifies CASSPRDTSYNEQYF.

A word on this clonotype: One junction end does not reproduce the germline sequence, and a read error may be involved. The gene calls are TRBV30 and TRBJ1-4; D is undetermined. The CDR3 has 13 residues. Germline-derived CDR1 and CDR2 are GTSNPN and SVGIG (reference sequence). CDR3 DNA: TGTGCCTGGAAGGAACCCCTGAGGGAAAAACCGTTTTTT. This translates into CAWKEPLREKPFF. Using reference TRBV30 and TRBJ1-4 for the parts outside the CDR3, the full variable domain is SQTIHQWPATLVQPVGSPLSLECTVEGTSNPNLYWYRQAAGRGLQLLFYSVGIGQISSEVPQNLSASRPQDRQFILSSKKLLLSDSGFYLCAWKEPLREKPFFGSGTQLSVL.

The genes are TRBV6-6 and TRBJ2-7, with 10 nucleotides matching TRBD2. After removal of 7 bases from V and 2 bases from J, the junction contained 5 bases not matched to a gene. Germline CDR1 MNHNY, CDR2 SVGAGI (reference sequence). CDR3 length equals 14 residues. CDR3 DNA: TGTGCCAGCATTCCTAGCGGGAGCACCTACGAGCAGTACTTC. This encodes CASIPSGSTYEQYF.

This clonotype was recorded a few times. This sequence joins TRBV2 and TRBJ2-3, with a possible D match to TRBD2 (5 bases). Deletions cut 5 bases from V and 0 bases from J, with 9 bases between. Germline V CDR1 and CDR2: SNHLY, FYNNEI. This CDR3 spans 14 amino acids. CDR3 in DNA: TGTGCCAGCAGTAAGAGCGGAAGCACAGATACGCAGTATTTT. Amino acids: CASSKSGSTDTQYF. The whole variable domain, remainder taken from reference TRBV2 and TRBJ2-3, is EPEVTQTPSHQVTQMGQEVILRCVPISNHLYFYWYRQILGQKVEFLVSFYNNEISEKSEIFDDQFSVERPDGSNFTLKIRSTKLEDSAMYFCASSKSGSTDTQYFGPGTRLTVL.

This sequence joins TRBV20-1 and TRBJ2-1; D is tentatively TRBD1 or TRBD2 (5 bases each). The germline CDR1 and CDR2 sequences are DFQATT and SNEGSKA (reference sequence). The CDR3 runs 13 residues. Between the trimmed V and J ends, which lost 5 bases and 10 bases, there was a span of 18 bases. The CDR3 here is CSASGTDSYEQFF. CDR3 nucleotide sequence: TGCAGTGCTTCCGGGACCGACTCCTACGAGCAGTTCTTC.